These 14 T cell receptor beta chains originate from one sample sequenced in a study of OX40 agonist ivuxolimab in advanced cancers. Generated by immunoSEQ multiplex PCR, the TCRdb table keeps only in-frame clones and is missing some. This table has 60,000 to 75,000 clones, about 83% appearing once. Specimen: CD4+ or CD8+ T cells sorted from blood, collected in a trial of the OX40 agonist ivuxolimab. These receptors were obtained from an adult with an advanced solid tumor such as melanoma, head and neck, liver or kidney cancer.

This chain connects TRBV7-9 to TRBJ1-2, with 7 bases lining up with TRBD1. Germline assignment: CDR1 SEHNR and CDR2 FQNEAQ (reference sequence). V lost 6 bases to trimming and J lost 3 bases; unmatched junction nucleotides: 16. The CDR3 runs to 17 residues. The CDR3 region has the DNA TGTGCCAGCAGGCGAACAGGGGTCGGTTTCTCGGACTATGGCTACACCTTC. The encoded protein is CASRRTGVGFSDYGYTF.

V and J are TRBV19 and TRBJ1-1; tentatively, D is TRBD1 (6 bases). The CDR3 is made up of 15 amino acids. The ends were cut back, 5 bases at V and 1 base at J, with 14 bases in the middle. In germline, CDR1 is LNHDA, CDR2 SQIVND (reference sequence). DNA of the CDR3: TGTGCCAGTAGTGTAATGGGGGCTGGGAACACTGAAGCTTTCTTT. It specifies CASSVMGAGNTEAFF.

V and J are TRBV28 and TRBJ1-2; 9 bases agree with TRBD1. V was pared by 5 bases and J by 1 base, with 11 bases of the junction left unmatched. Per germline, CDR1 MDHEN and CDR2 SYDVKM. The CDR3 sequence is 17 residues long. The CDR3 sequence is CASSPRDRAHHNYGYTF. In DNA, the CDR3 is TGTGCCAGCAGTCCTCGGGACAGGGCTCATCATAACTATGGCTACACCTTC.

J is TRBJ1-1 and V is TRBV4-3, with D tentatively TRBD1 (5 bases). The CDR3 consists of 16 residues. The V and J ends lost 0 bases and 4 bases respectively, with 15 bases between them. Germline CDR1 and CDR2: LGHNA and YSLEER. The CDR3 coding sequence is TGCGCCAGCAGCCAAGATGTGGGGCAGGAGGTCACTGAAGCTTTCTTT. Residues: CASSQDVGQEVTEAFF.

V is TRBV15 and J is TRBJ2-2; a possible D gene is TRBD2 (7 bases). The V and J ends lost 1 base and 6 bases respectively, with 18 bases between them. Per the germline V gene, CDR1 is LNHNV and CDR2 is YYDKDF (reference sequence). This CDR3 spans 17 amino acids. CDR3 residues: CATSRAGWGGSPGELFF. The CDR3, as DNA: TGTGCCACCAGCAGAGCCGGTTGGGGGGGCTCCCCCGGGGAGCTGTTTTTT.

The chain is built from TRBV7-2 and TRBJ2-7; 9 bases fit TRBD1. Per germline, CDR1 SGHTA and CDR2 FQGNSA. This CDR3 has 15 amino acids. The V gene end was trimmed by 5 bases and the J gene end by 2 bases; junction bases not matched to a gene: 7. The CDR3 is CASSGGTGRTYEQYF. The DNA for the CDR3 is TGTGCCAGCAGCGGAGGGACAGGGAGGACCTACGAGCAGTACTTC.

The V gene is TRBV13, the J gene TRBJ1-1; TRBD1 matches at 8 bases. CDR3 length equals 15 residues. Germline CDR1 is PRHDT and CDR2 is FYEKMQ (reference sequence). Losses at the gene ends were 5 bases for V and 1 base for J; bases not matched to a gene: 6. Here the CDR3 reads CASSTRGQANTEAFF. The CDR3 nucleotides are TGTGCCAGCAGCACAAGGGGACAGGCGAACACTGAAGCTTTCTTT.

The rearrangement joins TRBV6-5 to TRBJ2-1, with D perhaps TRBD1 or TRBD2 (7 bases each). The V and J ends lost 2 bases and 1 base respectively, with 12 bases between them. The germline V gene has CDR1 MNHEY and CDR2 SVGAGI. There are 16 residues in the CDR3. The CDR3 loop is CASSYDREGSYNEQFF. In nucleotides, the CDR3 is TGTGCCAGCAGTTACGACAGGGAGGGATCCTACAATGAGCAGTTCTTC.

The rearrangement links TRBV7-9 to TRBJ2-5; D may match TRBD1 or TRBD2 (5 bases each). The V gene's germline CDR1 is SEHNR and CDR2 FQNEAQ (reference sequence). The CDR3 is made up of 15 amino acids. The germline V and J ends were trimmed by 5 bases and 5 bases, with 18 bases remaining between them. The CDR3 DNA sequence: TGTGCCAGCAGCCCCAGGCGGACCGAGGGGGAGACCCAGTACTTC. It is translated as CASSPRRTEGETQYF.

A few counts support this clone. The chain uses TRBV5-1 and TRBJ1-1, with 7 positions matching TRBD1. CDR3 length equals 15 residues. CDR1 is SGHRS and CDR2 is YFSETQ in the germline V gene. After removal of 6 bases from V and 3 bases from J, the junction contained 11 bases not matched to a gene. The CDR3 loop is CASNASPGQHTEAFF. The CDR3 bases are TGCGCCAGCAACGCGTCACCGGGACAGCACACTGAAGCTTTCTTT.

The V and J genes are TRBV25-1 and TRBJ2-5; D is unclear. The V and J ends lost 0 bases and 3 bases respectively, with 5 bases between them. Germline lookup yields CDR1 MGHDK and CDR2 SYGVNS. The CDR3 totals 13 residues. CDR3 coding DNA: TGTGCCAGCAGTGAATACTACAAAGAGACCCAGTACTTC. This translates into CASSEYYKETQYF.

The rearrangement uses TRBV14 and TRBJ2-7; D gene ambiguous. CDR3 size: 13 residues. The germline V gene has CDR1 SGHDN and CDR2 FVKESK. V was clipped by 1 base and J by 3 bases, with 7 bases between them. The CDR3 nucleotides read TGTGCCAGCAGCCAAGGTTCAGGCTACGAGCAGTACTTC. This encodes CASSQGSGYEQYF.

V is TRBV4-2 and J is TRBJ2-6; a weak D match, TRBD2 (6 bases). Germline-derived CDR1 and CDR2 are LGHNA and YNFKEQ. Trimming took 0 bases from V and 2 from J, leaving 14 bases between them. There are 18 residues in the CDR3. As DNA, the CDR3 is TGTGCCAGCAGCCAAGAGGCACTAGCCATTACTGGGGCCAACGTCCTGACTTTC. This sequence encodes CASSQEALAITGANVLTF.

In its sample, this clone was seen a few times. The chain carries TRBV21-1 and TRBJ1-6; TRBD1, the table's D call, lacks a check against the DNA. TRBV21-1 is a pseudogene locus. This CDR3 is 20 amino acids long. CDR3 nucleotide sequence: TGTGCCAGCAGCAAAGCCGAGTGCGGACAGCCGAGCTCCTATAATTCACCCCTCCACTTT. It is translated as CASSKAECGQPSSYNSPLHF.